Following are 32 T cell receptor beta chains from one sample sequenced in a study of PD-L1 blockade in urothelial cancer. The sample's time point: pretreatment peripheral blood. TCRdb's table, derived via immunoSEQ multiplex PCR, lists solely in-frame clones and lacks some. The sample contains tens of thousands of clones, about 83% of which appear only once. The sample in question was PBMCs, obtained around atezolizumab (anti-PD-L1) treatment. Receptor source: a man in his sixties with urothelial cancer.

The rearrangement uses TRBV5-1 and TRBJ1-1; no clear D. There are 14 residues in the CDR3. V gave up 4 bases and J gave up 7 bases, with 17 bases separating them. CDR1 is SGHRS, CDR2 YFSETQ, per germline. CDR3 nucleotide sequence: TGCGCCAGCAGCCCAATGACGGAGGACTTTGAAGCTTTCTTT. Its protein is CASSPMTEDFEAFF.

This rearrangement joins TRBV10-3 to TRBJ2-1; 7 positions match TRBD1. After removal of 11 bases from V and 2 bases from J, the junction contained 15 bases not matched to a gene. CDR3 length: 16 residues. Per the germline V gene, CDR1 is ENHRY and CDR2 is SYGVKD. As DNA, the CDR3 is TGTGCCTCTAAACCTGGACAGGTTCAAACCTACAATGAGCAGTTCTTC. Protein sequence: CASKPGQVQTYNEQFF.

The chain links TRBV6-5 to TRBJ2-5; D is perhaps TRBD2 (5 bases). The CDR3 totals 13 residues. V lost 7 bases and J 0 bases, leaving 9 bases between the germline ends. Germline V CDR1 and CDR2: MNHEY, SVGAGI. This CDR3 is CASTPGYQETQYF. CDR3 sequence (DNA): TGTGCCAGCACCCCGGGGTACCAAGAGACCCAGTACTTC.

The chain combines TRBV28 with TRBJ2-3; 9 nucleotides line up with TRBD2. The V gene's germline CDR1 is MDHEN and CDR2 SYDVKM. The CDR3 runs to 15 residues. J gave up 0 bases and V 8 bases, and 6 bases lay outside the gene matches. Written as DNA, the CDR3 is TGTGCCAGCTCGGCGGGGGGGACTAGCACAGATACGCAGTATTTT. The encoded protein is CASSAGGTSTDTQYF.

The V gene is TRBV5-1, the J gene TRBJ2-7; TRBD2 aligns across 12 bases. This CDR3 contains 16 residues. Germline V gives CDR1 SGHRS, CDR2 YFSETQ. Trimming removed 1 base from V and 4 bases from J; junction bases left unmatched: 6. The CDR3 sequence is CASSLTGLAGTYEQYF. CDR3 nucleotide sequence: TGCGCCAGCAGCTTGACAGGACTAGCGGGAACTTACGAGCAGTACTTC.

V gene TRBV19 combines with J gene TRBJ2-7; 7 positions agree with TRBD2. Germline-derived CDR1 and CDR2 are LNHDA and SQIVND (reference sequence). J lost 2 bases, V lost 4 bases, and 8 bases had no gene match. This CDR3 has 15 amino acids. CDR3 residues: CASSTLAGGTYEQYF. The CDR3 nucleotides are TGTGCCAGTAGTACCTTGGCCGGGGGGACCTACGAGCAGTACTTC. Complete variable domain (other parts from reference TRBV19 and TRBJ2-7): DGGITQSPKYLFRKEGQNVTLSCEQNLNHDAMYWYRQDPGQGLRLIYYSQIVNDFQKGDIAEGYSVSREKKESFPLTVTSAQKNPTAFYLCASSTLAGGTYEQYFGPGTRLTVT.

The V and J genes are TRBV19 and TRBJ2-2; 9 nucleotides align to TRBD1. Germline loops: CDR1 LNHDA, CDR2 SQIVND (reference sequence). Trimming took 4 bases from V and 5 from J; bases not matched to a gene: 5. The CDR3 has 15 amino acids. Written as DNA, the CDR3 is TGTGCCAGTAGTACAACGACAGGGGGGACCGGGGAGCTGTTTTTT. It encodes CASSTTTGGTGELFF.

The chain recombines TRBV30 with TRBJ2-7; TRBD2 aligns across 7 bases. The CDR3 runs 12 residues. V lost 4 bases to trimming and J lost 6 bases; unmatched junction nucleotides: 6. In germline, CDR1 is GTSNPN, CDR2 SVGIG (reference sequence). The CDR3 DNA follows: TGTGCCTGGAATTCGGGAGGAGGCGAGCAGTACTTC. Translation gives CAWNSGGGEQYF.

The rearrangement joins TRBV6-1 to TRBJ2-7; 10 bases are a match to TRBD2. The trim removed 7 bases at V and 6 bases at J, leaving 9 bases unmatched. Germline CDR1 reads MNHNS; CDR2 reads SASEGT. CDR3 size: 14 residues. The CDR3 region has the DNA TGTGCCAGCATAGGAACACTAGCGGGGTCCGAGCAGTACTTC. Its translation is CASIGTLAGSEQYF.

Notes on this clone: Different DNA sequences within this sample yield the same CDR3. The chain recombines TRBV7-9 with TRBJ1-5; 7 bases line up with TRBD1. From germline, CDR1 is SEHNR and CDR2 FQNEAQ (reference sequence). This CDR3 comprises 16 residues. V was pared by 1 base and J by 3 bases, with 6 bases of the junction left unmatched. Here the CDR3 reads CASSLGTGNSNQPQHF. DNA for the CDR3: TGTGCCAGCAGCTTAGGGACAGGAAATTCCAATCAGCCCCAGCATTTT.

J is TRBJ2-7 and V is TRBV4-1, with TRBD1 as a possible D gene (6 bases). The CDR3 is 14 residues long. The germline CDR1 and CDR2 sequences are MGHRA and YSYEKL. Trimming took off 0 bases at V and 2 bases at J, with 8 bases between the two ends. The CDR3 nucleotides read TGCGCCAGCAGCCAAGAACAGGGACCCTACGAGCAGTACTTC. It codes for CASSQEQGPYEQYF.

This chain joins TRBV15 and TRBJ1-1, with a tentative D call TRBD1 (5 bases). CDR3 length: 12 amino acids. Germline V CDR1 and CDR2: LNHNV, YYDKDF (reference sequence). Trimming cost V 0 bases and J 11 bases, with 10 bases left between them. This CDR3 is CATSRDGGKAFF. The CDR3 nucleotides read TGTGCCACCAGCAGAGATGGGGGGAAGGCTTTCTTT.

The chain uses TRBV7-2 and TRBJ1-2; D not certain. Germline V gene sequence: CDR1 SGHTA, CDR2 FQGNSA. With 4 bases removed from V and 5 bases from J, the gap between germline ends came to 11 bases. This CDR3 region has 13 residues. The CDR3 nucleotides are TGTGCCAGCAGCTGGACGAGGGAGTATGGCTACACCTTC. It yields the protein CASSWTREYGYTF.

The chain is built from TRBV9 and TRBJ2-1, with 14 nucleotides matching TRBD2. The V and J ends lost 4 bases and 8 bases, in that order; junction bases with no gene match: 8. There are 16 residues in the CDR3. CDR1 and CDR2 (germline): SGDLS, YYNGEE. CDR3 DNA sequence: TGTGCCAGCAGCAGCGGGACTAGCGGGAGTAGGGATGAGCAGTTCTTC. Its translation: CASSSGTSGSRDEQFF. The full variable domain, with the rest looked up from reference TRBV9 and TRBJ2-1, is DSGVTQTPKHLITATGQRVTLRCSPRSGDLSVYWYQQSLDQGLQFLIQYYNGEERAKGNILERFSAQQFPDLHSELNLSSLELGDSALYFCASSSGTSGSRDEQFFGPGTRLTVL.

The gene calls are TRBV5-1 and TRBJ2-7; 8 nucleotides align to TRBD1. The CDR3 runs to 15 residues. The junction had 11 bases not matched to a gene; V was cut back by 4 bases and J by 5 bases. Germline CDR1 SGHRS, CDR2 YFSETQ. The CDR3 bases are TGCGCCAGCAGCATTCTAACAGGGGGAAATAACGAGCAGTACTTC. This sequence encodes CASSILTGGNNEQYF.

V usage is TRBV11-3 and J usage is TRBJ2-2; tentative D call: TRBD1 (5 bases). Germline CDR1 and CDR2: SGHNT and YENEEA. This CDR3 spans 12 amino acids. Trimming removed 5 bases from V and 5 bases from J, with 6 bases in between. The CDR3 DNA follows: TGTGCCAGCAGCGCAGGGACCGGGGAGCTGTTTTTT. Encoded protein: CASSAGTGELFF.

The genes are TRBV6-6 and TRBJ1-2; D call uncertain. The ends were cut back, 6 bases at V and 4 bases at J, with 15 bases in the middle. CDR3 length: 14 residues. Germline V CDR1 and CDR2: MNHNY, SVGAGI (reference sequence). The CDR3 here is CASRSELGPYGYTF. The CDR3 DNA reads TGTGCCAGCAGATCTGAGCTGGGCCCCTATGGCTACACCTTC.

CDR3: CASSDSGSYETQYF. CDR3 DNA: TGTGCCAGCAGTGACAGCGGGAGCTACGAGACCCAGTACTTC. The genes are TRBV25-1 and TRBJ2-5; 8 nucleotides line up with TRBD2. The CDR3 extends over 14 amino acids. V was clipped by 3 bases and J by 5 bases; unmatched bases: 5. Looked up from germline, CDR1 is MGHDK and CDR2 is SYGVNS.

The chain employs TRBV15 and TRBJ1-3; D remains unclear. The CDR3 loop spans 17 amino acids. With 0 bases removed from V and 0 bases from J, the gap between germline ends came to 12 bases. From germline, CDR1 is LNHNV and CDR2 YYDKDF (reference sequence). This CDR3 is CATSRDRGSSSGNTIYF. The CDR3 region has the DNA TGTGCCACCAGCAGAGATCGCGGCTCTAGCTCTGGAAACACCATATATTTT.

The genes are TRBV15 and TRBJ1-5, with D possibly matching TRBD1 (5 bases). The V gene lost 0 bases and the J gene lost 6 bases, with 15 bases spanning the gap. The CDR3 covers 16 residues. The germline gives CDR1 LNHNV, CDR2 YYDKDF (reference sequence). The CDR3 bases are TGTGCCACCAGCAGAGATTATGGGGGGATCTTTCAGCCCCAGCATTTT. Translation gives CATSRDYGGIFQPQHF. The variable domain in full, with the rest retrieved from reference TRBV15 and TRBJ1-5, is DAMVIQNPRYQVTQFGKPVTLSCSQTLNHNVMYWYQQKSSQAPKLLFHYYDKDFNNEADTPDNFQSRRPNTSFCFLDIRSPGLGDTAMYLCATSRDYGGIFQPQHFGDGTRLSIL.

This clone was found a few times. This rearrangement joins TRBV6-1 to TRBJ1-5, with 7 bases identical to TRBD1. The CDR3 covers 14 residues. Trimming took 5 bases from V and 4 from J; bases not matched to a gene: 5. CDR1 and CDR2 (germline): MNHNS, SASEGT. This CDR3 is CASSSGGNNQPQHF. The CDR3 coding sequence is TGTGCCAGCAGTTCAGGGGGGAATAATCAGCCCCAGCATTTT.

This chain uses TRBV27 with TRBJ1-3; D unresolved. Germline CDR1 reads MNHEY; CDR2 reads SMNVEV (reference sequence). This CDR3 region has 15 residues. Trimming pared 0 bases from V and 0 bases from J, leaving 6 bases between. The CDR3 protein is CASSLSRSSGNTIYF. The CDR3 DNA is TGTGCCAGCAGTTTATCAAGGAGCTCTGGAAACACCATATATTTT.

The chain recombines TRBV7-8 with TRBJ1-2, with D perhaps TRBD1 (6 bases). Per germline, CDR1 SGHVS and CDR2 FQNEAQ. This CDR3 has 12 amino acids. V was clipped by 4 bases and J by 4 bases, with 7 bases between them. The CDR3: CASSWTAYGYTF. CDR3 nucleotides: TGTGCCAGCAGCTGGACAGCCTATGGCTACACCTTC.

This sequence joins TRBV14 and TRBJ1-5; 9 positions match TRBD1. This CDR3 comprises 15 residues. V trimming: 0 bases; J trimming: 7 bases; junction bases outside the gene matches: 4. The V gene's germline CDR1 is SGHDN and CDR2 FVKESK. The CDR3 protein is CASSQDGQGFQPQHF. DNA for the CDR3: TGTGCCAGCAGCCAAGATGGACAGGGGTTCCAGCCCCAGCATTTT.

The chain combines TRBV7-2 with TRBJ2-7; D possibly corresponds to TRBD1 (6 bases). Germline CDR1 is SGHTA and CDR2 is FQGNSA. V dropped 1 base and J dropped 6 bases, with 13 bases sitting between them. The CDR3 loop spans 14 amino acids. In nucleotides, the CDR3 is TGTGCCAGCAGCTTAGGAGGGGGAGAGCGCGAGCAGTACTTC. It codes for CASSLGGGEREQYF.

The gene calls are TRBV5-8 and TRBJ2-5; D ambiguous. CDR1 is SGHTS, CDR2 YDEGEE, per germline. CDR3 length: 15 residues. The V end was cut by 0 bases, the J end by 1 base, with 10 bases between. CDR3 sequence reads: CASSLARKRQETQYF. In nucleotides, the CDR3 is TGTGCCAGCAGCTTGGCTAGGAAGCGCCAAGAGACCCAGTACTTC.

In this sample, this clone turned up a few times. The chain links TRBV25-1 to TRBJ1-6; 7 bases match TRBD1. J lost 8 bases, V lost 6 bases, and 4 bases had no gene match. The CDR3 consists of 13 residues. CDR1 MGHDK and CDR2 SYGVNS come from the germline V gene. CDR3 in amino acids: CASRRGTDSPLHF. In DNA form, the CDR3 reads TGTGCCAGCAGGAGGGGGACAGATTCACCCCTCCACTTT.

The chain employs TRBV9 and TRBJ2-1; D is ambiguous. The CDR3 is 17 amino acids. Germline CDR1 is SGDLS and CDR2 is YYNGEE. V lost 10 bases, J lost 0 bases, and 23 bases lay in between. CDR3 protein: CAALWPITRSSYNEQFF. The CDR3, as DNA: TGTGCCGCCCTGTGGCCGATAACCAGAAGCTCCTACAATGAGCAGTTCTTC.

The chain has TRBV6-1 and TRBJ2-1, with D perhaps matching TRBD1 (5 bases). The CDR3 sequence is 15 residues long. Trimming removed 2 bases at V and 4 bases at J, with 12 bases between. The germline gives CDR1 MNHNS, CDR2 SASEGT. The CDR3 is CASSESGRVYNEQFF. In nucleotides, the CDR3 is TGTGCCAGCAGTGAATCTGGCAGGGTGTACAATGAGCAGTTCTTC.

In DNA form, the CDR3 reads TGTGCCAGCAGCTTACCAGGTTCCCACAATGAGCAGTTCTTC. Translation: CASSLPGSHNEQFF. The chain has TRBV7-2 and TRBJ2-1; D not resolved. Germline V lookup: CDR1 SGHTA, CDR2 FQGNSA. The CDR3 is 14 residues long. Trimming stripped 2 bases from V and 5 bases from J, with 10 bases between.

The chain links TRBV6-5 to TRBJ1-2; D ambiguous. CDR1 is MNHEY, CDR2 SVGAGI, per germline. The ends were cut back, 0 bases at V and 6 bases at J, with 14 bases in the middle. The CDR3 has 15 residues. The CDR3 DNA sequence: TGTGCCAGCAGTTACTCGAGGTCCCCTCGGGATGGCTACACCTTC. Its protein product is CASSYSRSPRDGYTF.

V is TRBV6-1 and J is TRBJ2-4; 8 nucleotides line up with TRBD1. The length of the CDR3 is 17 residues. V gave up 4 bases and J gave up 7 bases; unmatched junction bases: 15. Germline V gives CDR1 MNHNS, CDR2 SASEGT. The CDR3 protein is CASSASGTGQGDNIQYF. DNA of the CDR3: TGTGCCAGCAGTGCCTCCGGGACAGGTCAGGGGGACAACATTCAGTACTTC.